One T cell receptor (beta chain) is described in this entry. Its specificity is unknown. Quantitative 5'-RACE with molecular barcodes generated TCR beta libraries. TCRdb analysed the 5' RACE reads with MiXCR anew, one entry per CDR3 protein. This sample carries some 840,000 distinct CDR3 sequences, 12% of them seen once, and the ten largest clones take 0.51%. These data come from a study of CD8 T cells in ankylosing spondylitis. General study points: Significant enrichment of disease-linked clones was reportedly seen in matched ankylosing spondylitis synovial fluid. Ankylosing spondylitis blood seemed to carry a telltale TCR beta motif made of about 8 highly homologous variants.

The sequenced sample consisted of blood, either unsorted or a sorted T cell fraction (not recorded which). This clonotype was obtained from a male donor with ankylosing spondylitis.

The CDR3 DNA sequence: TGTGCCAGCAGTTCCGTCACAGTGAACACTGAAGCTTTCTTT. Translated, it gives CASSSVTVNTEAFF. This rearrangement joins TRBV6-2 or TRBV6-3 to TRBJ1-1; D not certain. CDR1 and CDR2 from the germline V gene are MNHEY and SVGEGT. The CDR3 loop spans 14 amino acids. Trimming took off 4 bases at V and 0 bases at J, with 9 bases between the two ends.